Included here is one T cell receptor (beta chain) sequence, with context. The antigen is unknown. What was amplified from RNA transcripts were TCR beta CDR3 regions. A first-round RT-PCR of the TCR CDR3 used the HTBI primer set. One entry per CDR3 protein results from TCRdb running MiXCR on the multiplex PCR reads. The repertoire has hundreds of thousands of distinct CDR3 sequences, about 45% of them found once; the top ten carry approximately 6.8%. This entry belongs to a study of T cells in Graves' hyperthyroidism and ophthalmopathy. On the basis of clinical symptoms, serum thyroxine and TRAb, thyroid ultrasound and orbital computed tomography, diagnoses were made. Trimming at V came to 0 bases and at J to 9 bases, leaving 12 bases not matched to a gene. The CDR3 is 19 residues long. Study-wide findings and caveats: For ophthalmopathy, model prediction preceded onset by a median roughly 5.9 months. Ophthalmopathy was told apart from stable hyperthyroidism by a 13 V-J model.

The V call is TRBV12-3 or TRBV12-4, the J call TRBJ1-6, with TRBD1 matching over 12 bases. This clonotype was obtained from an adult man with Graves' disease, either hyperthyroidism or ophthalmopathy (not recorded which). Sequenced material: peripheral blood or thyroid tissue (not recorded which). CDR3 nucleotide sequence: TGTGCCAGCAGTTTAGCGAGGTGGGACAGGGGGCAAATGAGTTCACCCCTCCACTTT. This translates into CASSLARWDRGQMSSPLHF.